Each of the 21 T cell receptor beta chains below was sequenced from the same sample in a study of radiation and T cells in renal cell carcinoma. The treatment is: treatment-naive control, cytoreductive nephrectomy. Some clones are missing from TCRdb's copy, which holds only in-frame ones; the method was immunoSEQ multiplex PCR. The table has 20,000 to 25,000 clones, about three fifths seen once; the top ten hold roughly 22%. The material was tumor tissue, obtained from a patient whose treatment was nephrectomy without radiotherapy. The origin of the receptors is a middle-aged man with renal cell carcinoma.

The rearrangement uses TRBV12-5 and TRBJ2-1; 14 bases align to TRBD2. This CDR3 is 17 amino acids long. The V gene's germline CDR1 is LGHNT and CDR2 FRNRAP. With 4 bases clipped from V and 8 bases from J, the junction kept 10 bases outside the gene matches. DNA for the CDR3: TGTGCTAGTGGTTCGACGACTAGCGGGGGGGCCCTAGATGAGCAGTTCTTC. It is translated as CASGSTTSGGALDEQFF.

Notes on this clone: This may be a read error: a much more frequent sequence differs by one nucleotide. Different DNA sequences within this sample yield the same CDR3. The chain carries TRBV6-5 and TRBJ1-1; TRBD1 might be the D (5 bases). In germline, CDR1 is MNHEY, CDR2 SVGAGI. Trimming took off 2 bases at V and 1 base at J, with 8 bases between the two ends. This CDR3 is 14 amino acids long. The CDR3 loop is CASSYGGANTEAFF. The CDR3 DNA follows: TGTGCCAGCAGTTACGGGGGAGCGAACACTGAAGCTTTCTTT.

The chain links TRBV10-3 to TRBJ1-1, with TRBD1 as a possible D gene (6 bases). Trimming shortened V by 5 bases and J by 6 bases, and 13 bases separated the two germline ends. This CDR3 contains 13 residues. From germline, CDR1 is ENHRY and CDR2 SYGVKD. CDR3 bases: TGTGCCATCAGTTCCTCTGGGACACCTGAAGCTTTCTTT. Protein: CAISSSGTPEAFF.

V and J are TRBV5-5 and TRBJ1-5, with TRBD1 as a possible D gene (5 bases). V shed 4 bases and J shed 2 bases, with 10 bases lying between them. The germline CDR1 and CDR2 sequences are SGHKS and YYEKEE (reference sequence). The CDR3 is 14 residues long. The CDR3 sequence: CASSPVGGNQPQHF. The DNA for the CDR3 is TGTGCCAGCAGCCCCGTGGGGGGCAATCAGCCCCAGCATTTT.

The rearrangement joins TRBV4-1 to TRBJ2-1, with TRBD2 identical over 8 bases. V shed 1 base and J 3 bases; nucleotides not matched to a gene: 5. The germline V gene has CDR1 MGHRA and CDR2 YSYEKL. This CDR3 region has 16 residues. CDR3 in amino acids: CASSQGLAGGYNEQFF. Written as DNA, the CDR3 is TGCGCCAGCAGCCAAGGTCTGGCGGGAGGCTACAATGAGCAGTTCTTC.

The chain is built from TRBV5-1 and TRBJ2-7; possibly TRBD1 for D (6 bases). V was pared by 0 bases and J by 5 bases, with 9 bases between. The CDR3 contains 13 residues. Germline V gene lookup returns CDR1 SGHRS and CDR2 YFSETQ. The CDR3 sequence: CASSLVGGNEQYV. For the CDR3, the DNA is TGCGCCAGCAGCTTGGTAGGGGGTAACGAGCAGTACGTC.

This clone has just one count. The chain carries TRBV7-2 and TRBJ2-1; TRBD1 is a possible D gene (6 bases). CDR3 length: 18 amino acids. Per germline, CDR1 SGHTA and CDR2 FQGNSA. The V and J ends lost 5 bases and 0 bases respectively, with 20 bases between them. CDR3 sequence (DNA): TGTGCCAGCAGCCCACAGGGAAGGTCGCTCCGCTCCTACAATGAGCAGTTCTTC. Its translation is CASSPQGRSLRSYNEQFF.

This clone was picked up a small number of times. The chain uses TRBV14 and TRBJ2-7; 8 bases are shared with TRBD2. Germline trimming cut 2 bases from V and 0 bases from J; bases unmatched to any gene: 6. The CDR3 totals 16 residues. CDR1 and CDR2 (germline): SGHDN, FVKESK. The CDR3 protein is CASSQTSGLLSYEQYF. The CDR3 DNA is TGTGCCAGCAGCCAAACTAGCGGCCTCCTCTCCTACGAGCAGTACTTC.

The J gene is TRBJ1-2, the V gene TRBV6-6; D not resolved. Per the germline V gene, CDR1 is MNHNY and CDR2 is SVGAGI (reference sequence). V shed 4 bases and J shed 3 bases, with 18 bases lying between them. The CDR3 spans 16 residues. Here the CDR3 DNA reads TGTGCCAGCAGTTCCAACCGGGGAGGGAGGGACTATGGCTACACCTTC. Protein: CASSSNRGGRDYGYTF.

In its sample, this clone is medium-sized. The rearrangement uses TRBV6-1 and TRBJ1-3; possibly TRBD1 for D (5 bases). The CDR3 has 12 residues. The V end lost 2 bases, the J end lost 7 bases, and 6 bases lay between the germline ends. Germline-derived CDR1 and CDR2 are MNHNS and SASEGT. The CDR3 region is CASSENRNTIYF. The CDR3 DNA follows: TGTGCCAGCAGTGAAAACAGGAACACCATATATTTT.

The J gene is TRBJ2-1, the V gene TRBV13; no firm D call. CDR1 is PRHDT, CDR2 FYEKMQ, per germline (reference sequence). This CDR3 is built from 14 residues. Between the trimmed V and J ends, which lost 8 bases and 3 bases, there was a span of 14 bases. This CDR3 is CASGKLEDYNEQFF. The CDR3 DNA is TGTGCCAGCGGGAAATTAGAGGACTACAATGAGCAGTTCTTC.

The V gene is TRBV30, the J gene TRBJ2-5, with D possibly called TRBD1 or TRBD2 (5 bases each). There are 14 residues in the CDR3. V was trimmed by 0 bases and J by 5 bases, leaving 13 bases between them. CDR1 GTSNPN and CDR2 SVGIG come from the germline V gene (reference sequence). CDR3 DNA sequence: TGTGCCTGGAGTGTGAGCCGGGGCGAGGAGACCCAGTACTTC. Amino acids: CAWSVSRGEETQYF.

The gene calls are TRBV5-1 and TRBJ1-4; D gene uncertain. The CDR3 is 13 residues long. The germline V gene has CDR1 SGHRS and CDR2 YFSETQ. V was shortened by 0 bases and J by 10 bases, with 10 bases between the two germline ends. The CDR3 sequence: CASSLESRVKLFF. The CDR3 coding sequence is TGCGCCAGCAGCTTGGAGTCAAGGGTAAAACTGTTTTTT.

The chain recombines TRBV6-5 with TRBJ2-3, with 11 bases identical to TRBD1. V lost 2 bases and J lost 2; bases outside the gene matches: 0. The CDR3 is 15 amino acids. CDR1 is MNHEY and CDR2 is SVGAGI in the germline V gene. CDR3 in amino acids: CASSYGQGATDTQYF. The CDR3 bases are TGTGCCAGCAGTTACGGACAGGGGGCCACAGATACGCAGTATTTT.

The chain has TRBV19 and TRBJ1-2; no clear D gene. The CDR3 extends over 13 amino acids. The V gene's germline CDR1 is LNHDA and CDR2 SQIVND (reference sequence). The V end was cut by 1 base, the J end by 2 bases, with 5 bases between. The CDR3 is CASSIGGNYGYTF. In DNA, the CDR3 is TGTGCCAGTAGTATAGGAGGGAACTATGGCTACACCTTC.

The genes are TRBV29-1 and TRBJ2-5; 15 bases are a match to TRBD2. The CDR3 sequence is 17 residues long. Germline loops: CDR1 SQVTM, CDR2 ANQGSEA. The V gene end was trimmed by 6 bases and the J gene end by 5 bases; junction bases not matched to a gene: 13. CDR3 in amino acids: CSVFGLAGGRSRETQYF. The CDR3 DNA reads as TGCAGCGTCTTCGGACTAGCGGGGGGGCGGTCCCGGGAGACCCAGTACTTC.

The V and J genes are TRBV18 and TRBJ2-1; D is perhaps TRBD2 (5 bases). The germline CDR1 and CDR2 sequences are KGHSH and LQKENI. The V gene lost 0 bases and the J gene lost 10 bases, with 16 bases spanning the gap. The CDR3 is made up of 15 amino acids. CDR3 amino acids: CASSPPTTREQEQFF. CDR3 in DNA: TGTGCCAGCTCACCACCAACAACTAGAGAACAAGAGCAGTTCTTC.

A few counts support this clone. The chain carries TRBV19 and TRBJ2-6; D call uncertain. Germline CDR1 LNHDA, CDR2 SQIVND (reference sequence). V gave up 6 bases and J gave up 0 bases, with 12 bases separating them. The CDR3 sequence is 16 residues long. The CDR3 DNA sequence: TGTGCCAGTAGCTCCCGTGCTGTCTCTGGGGCCAACGTCCTGACTTTC. Its protein product is CASSSRAVSGANVLTF.

In this sample, this clone turned up once. The chain combines TRBV6-5 with TRBJ1-2, with a weak D call TRBD1 (5 bases). This CDR3 spans 14 amino acids. Trimming left V 5 bases short and J 8 bases short, with 18 bases between. Germline V gene sequence: CDR1 MNHEY, CDR2 SVGAGI. CDR3 region: CASSPRASSWGYTF. The CDR3 nucleotides are TGTGCCAGCAGTCCCAGGGCTTCGTCGTGGGGCTACACCTTC.

A few counts support this clone. The V gene is TRBV5-6, the J gene TRBJ1-2; D not certain. Deletions cut 3 bases from V and 8 bases from J, with 8 bases between. The CDR3 runs to 11 residues. The V gene's germline CDR1 is SGHDT and CDR2 YYEEEE. CDR3 nucleotides: TGTGCCAGCAGCTCGGAGGGCGGCTACACCTTC. Amino acids: CASSSEGGYTF.

CDR3 amino acids: CASSEGFDGAYEQYV. CDR3 nucleotide sequence: TGTGCCAGCAGTGAAGGTTTTGACGGTGCCTACGAGCAGTACGTC. This sequence joins TRBV6-1 and TRBJ2-7; D remains unclear. The V and J ends lost 1 base and 2 bases respectively, with 12 bases between them. The germline V gene has CDR1 MNHNS and CDR2 SASEGT. CDR3 length equals 15 residues.